This is a list of T cell receptor beta chains from one sample in a study of hypomethylating agent response in myelodysplastic syndrome. Assay: immunoSEQ multiplex PCR; the TCRdb copy retains only in-frame clones and omits some. The repertoire has several thousand clones, 82% of them found once; the top ten carry approximately 30%. The source was bone marrow, collected before or after starting hypomethylating agent treatment for myelodysplastic syndrome (not recorded which). The source is a human donor with myelodysplastic syndrome. Each CDR3 is given with its conserved first and last residue. The D gene is left open where the match is weak. Clone size is stated in some rows and not others, as once, few, many or a class when expanded.

-	-	TRBV28	TRBJ1-1	CASSPRPQRIMNTEAFF	TGTGCCAGCAGCCCGCGTCCCCAGAGGATCATGAACACTGAAGCTTTCTTT
-	TRBD2	TRBV9	TRBJ2-3	CASSGGLAGSQDTQYF	TGTGCCAGCAGCGGGGGACTAGCGGGGTCCCAGGATACGCAGTATTTT
-	TRBD1	TRBV18	TRBJ1-1	CASSPLRGQGTEAFF	TGTGCCAGCTCACCACTGAGGGGGCAAGGGACTGAAGCTTTCTTT
few	-	TRBV5-5	TRBJ1-2	CASSSDSYGYTF	TGTGCCAGCAGCTCGGACTCCTATGGCTACACCTTC
once	-	TRBV5-6	TRBJ2-4	CASTLGLAKNIQYF	TGTGCCAGCACCCTGGGGTTAGCCAAAAACATTCAGTACTTC
-	-	TRBV28	TRBJ1-2	CASSLTGPYGYTF	TGTGCCAGCAGTTTGACAGGACCCTATGGCTACACCTTC
-	-	TRBV7-8	TRBJ1-5	CASSLYGGRSGNQPQHF	TGTGCCAGCAGCTTATACGGGGGGAGAAGTGGCAATCAGCCCCAGCATTTT
-	TRBD2	TRBV4-2	TRBJ2-3	CASSQEKVVRGLAGGTDTQYF	TGTGCCAGCAGCCAAGAAAAGGTTGTCAGGGGGCTAGCGGGAGGCACAGATACGCAGTATTTT
-	-	TRBV4-1	TRBJ2-7	CASSQGSATLYEQYF	TGCGCCAGCAGCCAAGGATCCGCAACCCTCTACGAGCAGTACTTC
-	TRBD1	TRBV28	TRBJ1-5	CASRGGQGNGNQPQHF	TGTGCCAGCAGGGGGGGACAGGGTAACGGCAATCAGCCCCAGCATTTT
-	TRBD1	TRBV19	TRBJ2-6	CASKPIGRGFGGANVLTF	TGTGCCAGTAAGCCGATCGGCAGGGGGTTTGGTGGGGCCAACGTCCTGACTTTC
few	-	TRBV5-6	TRBJ2-7	CASSLGGGSTGPEQYF	TGTGCCAGCAGCCTAGGGGGGGGCTCGACAGGGCCCGAGCAGTACTTC
-	-	TRBV7-6	TRBJ1-3	CASSLAWGAENTIYF	TGTGCCAGCAGCTTAGCTTGGGGGGCCGAAAACACCATATATTTT
-	TRBD1	TRBV15	TRBJ1-1	CATRTGDLNTEAFF	TGTGCCACCAGGACAGGGGACTTGAACACTGAAGCTTTCTTT
-	TRBD2	TRBV4-2	TRBJ2-1	CASSQVLGTSGSSYNEQFF	TGTGCCAGCAGCCAAGTGTTGGGTACTAGCGGGAGCTCCTACAATGAGCAGTTCTTC
-	-	TRBV6-1	TRBJ2-2	CASSEAPNTGELFF	TGTGCCAGCAGTGAAGCCCCGAACACCGGGGAGCTGTTTTTT
once	-	TRBV9	TRBJ1-1	CASSVGEGSAEAFF	TGTGCCAGCAGCGTTGGGGAGGGTAGCGCTGAAGCTTTCTTT
-	-	TRBV5-1	TRBJ2-7	CATRAAFSSYEQYF	TGCGCCACCCGAGCGGCCTTCAGCTCCTACGAGCAGTACTTC
-	-	TRBV5-6	TRBJ2-7	CASSLPVSSYEQYF	TGTGCCAGCAGCTTGCCAGTGAGCTCCTACGAGCAGTACTTC
-	-	TRBV7-2	TRBJ2-1	CASSLVKSSLFPYNEQFF	TGTGCCAGCAGCTTAGTCAAGTCTAGCCTCTTCCCCTACAATGAGCAGTTCTTC
-	-	TRBV6-5	TRBJ2-6	CASSYRPNSGANVLTF	TGTGCCAGCAGTTACAGACCGAACTCTGGGGCCAACGTCCTGACTTTC
-	-	TRBV19	TRBJ2-3	CASGEGGTDTQYF	TGTGCCAGTGGGGAAGGTGGTACAGATACGCAGTATTTT
-	TRBD1	TRBV28	TRBJ2-7	CASSSRQGWTYEQYF	TGTGCCAGCAGTTCTAGACAGGGATGGACCTACGAGCAGTACTTC